The TCR beta chain described here comes from a study of shared clonotypes between healthy human individuals. Study details: The donor pool was made up of a couple of women and a few men aged 18 to 49. CD8 memory received one plate per donor, CD8 naive two, CD4 memory three and CD4 naive three. General study results and limits: Non-shared clonotypes showed lower generation probabilities than clonotypes common to all four donors. Read depth was anticipated to influence clonotype sharing among donors.

Germline-derived CDR1 and CDR2 are SGHDT and YYEEEE. The V segment lost 4 bases and the J segment 3 bases; nucleotides outside the gene matches: 17. This CDR3 is 18 amino acids long. For this clone: Its specificity is unknown.

Profiling relied on immunoSEQ multiplex PCR, and the TCRdb table lists in-frame clones only, not all of them. This repertoire shows approximately 720,000 clones, about two thirds found once; its top ten account for under 2%. V usage is TRBV5-6 and J usage is TRBJ2-5, with 8 bases fitting TRBD2. Material: memory CD4+ T cells sorted from blood. Subset indicated: CD45RA-negative fraction. The receptor's source is a woman in her 30s in good health. CDR3 sequence reads: CASSQNARGGAEKETQYF. CDR3 DNA: TGTGCCAGCAGCCAAAACGCTCGGGGGGGAGCGGAGAAAGAGACCCAGTACTTC.